This T cell receptor (beta chain) was identified during a study of Ad26.COV2.S vaccination and SARS-CoV-2 variants (TCRdb year 2021). In the study overall: Vaccine-arm donors came from COV1001, a multicentre, randomized, double-blind, placebo-controlled phase I-IIa trial of Ad26.COV2.S in healthy adults. Ad26.COV2.S was administered intramuscularly at 5 x 10^10 or 1 x 10^11 viral particles, either as a single shot or as two shots given 56 days apart. The specificity and breadth of SARS-CoV-2-reactive T cell receptors after Ad26.COV2.S vaccination were assessed by TCRbeta repertoire sequencing. A total of 32 samples were included in the TCR-sequenced set, comprising around 19 Ad26.COV2.S vaccine recipients, 5 placebo recipients and 8 SARS-CoV-2 convalescent individuals. Trial participants were randomized into five groups of five, in which low-dose or high-dose Ad26.COV2.S was given once or twice, or placebo was given on both occasions. Investigators did not know the trial group allocation while performing experiments and assessing outcomes. Paper-wide results and their limitations: Comparable non-spike TCR breadth was observed between vaccine and placebo recipients, consistent with only spike being contained in the vaccine. According to the authors, total T cell responses may have been underestimated by the TCR breadth and depth analyses. Ad26.COV2.S recipients had higher spike-specific TCR breadth than placebo recipients (P = 0.0014). The study lacked the statistical power to compare responses across vaccine doses or regimens. After vaccination, substantial breadth of spike-specific CD8+ and CD4+ T cell responses was reported.

The cysteine opens and the phenylalanine closes a CDR3 of 15 amino acids. Just the 45-base CDR3 DNA is kept, in frame starting at base 1. Taken from the germline V gene (reference sequence), the CDR1 and CDR2 loops are MNHNY and SVGAGI. V is clipped by 5 bases and J by 5 bases, and the sequence between their germline boundaries is 15 bases long. Taken with the paper, the label for treatment or condition translates to: 19 received Ad26.COV2.S at low or high dose, single or two shots; 5 received placebo; per-sample allocation not given. For vaccine and placebo recipients, the sequenced repertoires came from samples collected on day 63 after the first injection. In Cohort 1b, fewer than 30 adults aged 18-55 years were enrolled at a single site in Boston, USA, between 29 July and 7 August 2020. Ad26.COV2.S consisted of a replication-incompetent adenovirus type 26 vector by which a prefusion-stabilized SARS-CoV-2 spike protein from the original Wuhan strain was expressed.

The immunoSEQ Assay was the method used to sequence TCRbeta CDR3 regions. After extraction, genomic DNA underwent amplification by bias-controlled multiplex PCR, followed by high-throughput sequencing. In the original analysis: To quantify the absolute abundance of each unique TCRbeta CDR3 region, sequences were collapsed and filtered. T cell fraction was estimated by normalizing TCRbeta template counts to usable DNA, with usable DNA measured through amplification of reference genes found in all nucleated cells. Repertoire TCRs were annotated as SARS-CoV-2-specific when V gene, CDR3 amino acid sequence and J gene were exactly matched to a known reactive TCR set. The reference SARS-CoV-2 TCR set came from MIRA and was filtered for enrichment in COVID-19-positive ImmuneCODE repertoires, removing public or cross-reactive TCRs. Using the MIRA antigens, annotated TCRs were further analysed by specific ORF or by position within an ORF. Depth was the summed frequency of annotated unique rearrangements, while breadth was defined as annotated unique rearrangements over total unique productive rearrangements. Two-sided Wilcoxon rank-sum tests were used to compare TCR breadth between groups. The table was pulled from immuneACCESS by TCRdb, which kept in-frame rearrangements only. Such tables lose some clones; where checked, under half of the loss comes from unresolved V genes, and the rest has no known cause. Clonal size and the V and J genes are those of that table, whereas D and trimming came from the DNA. The table for this sample lists approximately 450,000 clones; more than 80% of them were counted only once. More than 10% of the sample is in the top ten clones.

About this clone itself: Its target antigen remains unknown. Nothing much larger sits one base from this clone, and base qualities are not available.

The chain couples TRBV6-6 to TRBJ1-4; the D gene is unclear. This sequence was found in a person between 18 and 59 years old who received the Ad26.COV2.S COVID-19 vaccine or a placebo. The specimen was peripheral blood, collected in a trial of Ad26.COV2.S vaccine versus placebo. The nucleotides read TGTGCCAGCAGTCGATCAGGTGTGGAGAATGAAAAACTGTTTTTT. Protein translation: CASSRSGVENEKLFF.